These 29 T cell receptor beta chains were sequenced from one sample in a study of T cells in Graves' hyperthyroidism and ophthalmopathy. Authors of the study amplified TCR beta CDR3 regions from RNA transcripts. Researchers ran a first-round RT-PCR on the TCR CDR3 using the HTBI primer set. TCRdb re-called the multiplex PCR reads through MiXCR, storing one row per CDR3 protein. Among under 300,000 distinct CDR3 sequences listed, 22% were seen once. The material sequenced was blood. Receptors were obtained from a man aged 30-40 years with Graves' ophthalmopathy.

This clonotype was detected only a few times. CDR3 sequence (DNA): TGTGCCAGCAGCTTAACTAGCGGGAGAGAGACCCAGTACTTC. Residues: CASSLTSGRETQYF. The V call is TRBV11-3, the J call TRBJ2-5; 11 bases map to TRBD2. Germline CDR1 is SGHNT and CDR2 is YENEEA. V dropped 2 bases and J dropped 4; count of bases not matched to a gene: 0. The length of the CDR3 is 14 residues. Full variable domain (rest looked up from reference TRBV11-3 and TRBJ2-5): EAGVVQSPRYKIIEKKQPVAFWCNPISGHNTLYWYLQNLGQGPELLIRYENEEAVDDSQLPKDRFSAERLKGVDSTLKIQPAELGDSAVYLCASSLTSGRETQYFGPGTRLLVL.

The sample holds a few counts of this clonotype. The rearrangement links TRBV13 to TRBJ1-2, with D possibly TRBD1 on 5 matching bases. Germline V gives CDR1 PRHDT, CDR2 FYEKMQ (reference sequence). The CDR3 loop spans 15 amino acids. The V end was cut by 1 base, the J end by 1 base, with 10 bases between. CDR3 sequence reads: CASSLAGNGNYGYTF. CDR3 DNA sequence: TGTGCCAGCAGCTTAGCAGGGAACGGTAACTATGGCTACACCTTC.

The sample holds a few counts of this clonotype. The rearrangement uses TRBV5-1 and TRBJ1-6, with D perhaps matching TRBD1 (5 bases). Trimming left V 4 bases short and J 0 bases short, with 17 bases between. From germline, CDR1 is SGHRS and CDR2 YFSETQ. The CDR3 extends over 18 amino acids. Here the CDR3 reads CASSPSAGKSSYNSPLHF. CDR3 in DNA: TGCGCCAGCAGCCCGAGTGCAGGGAAGAGCTCCTATAATTCACCCCTCCACTTT.

About this clonotype itself: The junction shows a germline mismatch at one end, possibly a read error. The rearrangement uses TRBV18 and TRBJ2-5; possibly TRBD1 for D (5 bases). Germline assignment: CDR1 KGHSH and CDR2 LQKENI. The CDR3 totals 14 residues. The chain's CDR3 is CASSPPSGAEAQYF. CDR3 nucleotide sequence: TGTGCCAGCTCACCACCGTCTGGGGCAGAGGCCCAGTACTTC.

This clonotype was seen at least ten times. The V and J genes are TRBV6-5 and TRBJ2-7; D is unresolved. V lost 6 bases and J lost 1, with 10 bases in between. The length of the CDR3 is 13 residues. Germline values: CDR1 MNHEY, CDR2 SVGAGI. CDR3 loop: CASSYTVSYEQYF. The CDR3 DNA follows: TGTGCCAGCAGCTACACAGTGTCCTACGAGCAGTACTTC.

The chain is built from TRBV18 and TRBJ1-3; TRBD1 matches at 12 bases. The CDR3 spans 15 residues. Germline V CDR1 and CDR2: KGHSH, LQKENI. Trimming at V came to 0 bases and at J to 6 bases, leaving 0 bases not matched to a gene. CDR3 region: CASSPPGQGANTIYF. The CDR3 bases are TGTGCCAGCTCACCACCGGGACAGGGGGCAAACACCATATATTTT.

This clonotype was counted between two and nine times. V gene TRBV7-2 combines with J gene TRBJ1-3, with D possibly being TRBD1 (5 bases). The CDR3 is 14 residues long. V was cut by 6 bases and J by 0 bases, with 9 bases left in between. In germline, CDR1 is SGHTA, CDR2 FQGNSA. The CDR3 reads CASRRQNSGNTIYF. The CDR3 region has the DNA TGTGCCAGCAGGAGACAGAACTCTGGAAACACCATATATTTT. Full variable domain (remainder filled in from reference TRBV7-2 and TRBJ1-3): GAGVSQSPSNKVTEKGKDVELRCDPISGHTALYWYRQSLGQGLEFLIYFQGNSAPDKSGLPSDRFSAERTGGSVSTLTIQRTQQEDSAVYLCASRRQNSGNTIYFGEGSWLTVV.

The rearrangement links TRBV2 to TRBJ1-5; D may be TRBD1 (5 bases). V was cut by 5 bases and J by 5 bases, with 19 bases left in between. CDR3 length: 16 amino acids. CDR1 is SNHLY, CDR2 FYNNEI, per germline. The CDR3, as DNA: TGTGCCAGCAGTCCATCCAGGGTCGAAACCTATCAGCCCCAGCATTTT. Its protein is CASSPSRVETYQPQHF.

This clonotype was observed at least ten times. This chain links TRBV11-1 with TRBJ2-7; 7 nucleotides line up with TRBD2. The germline gives CDR1 SGHAT, CDR2 FQDESV (reference sequence). The trim removed 2 bases at V and 5 bases at J, leaving 6 bases unmatched. CDR3 length equals 14 residues. The chain's CDR3 is CASSLLGGRDEQYF. The CDR3 DNA follows: TGTGCCAGCAGCTTACTCGGCGGGAGAGACGAGCAGTACTTC.

V is TRBV5-6 and J is TRBJ2-1; 11 bases align to TRBD2. Germline CDR1 SGHDT, CDR2 YYEEEE. The trim removed 4 bases at V and 2 bases at J, leaving 5 bases unmatched. This CDR3 has 16 amino acids. The CDR3 DNA follows: TGTGCCAGCAGCGTATTAGCGGGAGGGCCCTACAATGAGCAGTTCTTC. Residues: CASSVLAGGPYNEQFF.

The chain employs TRBV4-2 and TRBJ1-4; D not certain. Trimming pared 5 bases from V and 4 bases from J, leaving 8 bases between. This CDR3 contains 13 residues. CDR1 is LGHNA, CDR2 YNFKEQ, per germline. The CDR3: CASSKGSNEKLFF. CDR3 in DNA: TGTGCCAGCAGCAAAGGGAGTAATGAAAAACTGTTTTTT.

Details on this clonotype: This may be a read error, as it is one base from a much larger clone. The chain joins TRBV2 to TRBJ2-7; no reliable D call. Germline V CDR1 and CDR2: SNHLY, FYNNEI. The CDR3 consists of 16 residues. This CDR3 is CASSDTLRRNSYKQYF. CDR3 coding DNA: TGTGCCAGCAGTGATACTCTCAGGCGGAACTCCTACAAGCAGTACTTC.

This clonotype was observed at least ten times. The chain combines TRBV20-1 with TRBJ2-2; D may be TRBD2 (6 bases). The germline V gene encodes CDR1 DFQATT and CDR2 SNEGSKA (reference sequence). The CDR3 runs to 16 residues. Trimming took 6 bases from V and 5 from J, leaving 22 bases between them. The CDR3 loop is CSAKPAGTMRTGELFF. The DNA of the CDR3 is TGCAGTGCCAAACCAGCGGGTACAATGAGAACCGGGGAGCTGTTTTTT.

V usage is TRBV28 and J usage is TRBJ2-7; 7 bases line up with TRBD2. J lost 7 bases, V lost 7 bases, and 7 bases had no gene match. CDR3 length: 12 residues. From germline, CDR1 is MDHEN and CDR2 SYDVKM. This CDR3 reads CASTMGGGEQYF. The CDR3 DNA reads TGTGCCAGCACTATGGGGGGGGGAGAGCAGTACTTC.

At least ten counts were recorded for this clonotype. The rearrangement links TRBV28 to TRBJ1-5, with 7 bases identical to TRBD1. This CDR3 comprises 15 residues. Looked up from germline, CDR1 is MDHEN and CDR2 is SYDVKM. V was pared by 1 base and J by 7 bases, with 7 bases of the junction left unmatched. Here the CDR3 reads CASSLLQGSGQPQHF. CDR3 bases: TGTGCCAGCAGTTTATTACAGGGGTCGGGGCAGCCCCAGCATTTT.

This clonotype was counted a few times. The V gene is TRBV28, the J gene TRBJ2-7; 11 positions agree with TRBD2. The V gene end was trimmed by 8 bases and the J gene end by 7 bases; junction bases not matched to a gene: 16. Germline CDR1 reads MDHEN; CDR2 reads SYDVKM. This CDR3 is built from 16 residues. CDR3 region: CASARASGGKASEQYF. DNA for the CDR3: TGTGCCAGCGCTAGGGCTAGCGGGGGGAAAGCGAGTGAGCAGTACTTC. Using reference TRBV28 and TRBJ2-7 for the parts outside the CDR3, the full variable domain is DVKVTQSSRYLVKRTGEKVFLECVQDMDHENMFWYRQDPGLGLRLIYFSYDVKMKEKGDIPEGYSVSREKKERFSLILESASTNQTSMYLCASARASGGKASEQYFGPGTRLTVT.

V and J are TRBV15 and TRBJ1-5; D remains ambiguous. The CDR3 extends over 14 amino acids. The V end was cut by 1 base, the J end by 7 bases, with 11 bases between. Germline V gives CDR1 LNHNV, CDR2 YYDKDF (reference sequence). The CDR3 region has the DNA TGTGCCACCAGCAGAGGTCGGGGAGGGCAGCCCCAGCATTTT. Translation: CATSRGRGGQPQHF.

The genes are TRBV6-1 and TRBJ2-7, with a possible D match to TRBD1 (6 bases). From germline, CDR1 is MNHNS and CDR2 SASEGT. The CDR3 has 12 amino acids. The V and J ends lost 8 bases and 3 bases respectively, with 11 bases between them. CDR3 DNA: TGTGCCAGCCGGGACACAGGCTACGAGCAGTACTTC. Its translation is CASRDTGYEQYF.

This sequence joins TRBV25-1 and TRBJ1-6; D gene ambiguous. The CDR3 contains 11 residues. Germline V gives CDR1 MGHDK, CDR2 SYGVNS. V shed 6 bases and J shed 14 bases, with 11 bases lying between them. DNA of the CDR3: TGTGCCAGCAGGACTAGTGGGGCCCTCCACTTT. This encodes CASRTSGALHF.

In its sample, this clonotype was seen many times. V gene TRBV18 combines with J gene TRBJ2-3; 11 nucleotides match TRBD1. J was trimmed by 8 bases and V by 3 bases; bases with no gene match: 7. The length of the CDR3 is 15 residues. The V gene's germline CDR1 is KGHSH and CDR2 LQKENI. CDR3 in amino acids: CASSPDRGLTATQYF. The CDR3 coding sequence is TGTGCCAGCTCACCGGACAGGGGGCTCACGGCTACGCAGTATTTT.

In its sample, this clonotype was seen a few times. This chain uses TRBV20-1 with TRBJ2-1; 10 nucleotides agree with TRBD2. Germline CDR1 DFQATT, CDR2 SNEGSKA (reference sequence). J was trimmed by 9 bases and V by 0 bases; bases with no gene match: 5. This CDR3 comprises 14 residues. This chain's CDR3 is CSARDKREGTEQFF. DNA of the CDR3: TGCAGTGCTAGAGATAAGCGGGAGGGCACTGAGCAGTTCTTC.

This clonotype was counted many times. The CDR3 DNA reads TGTGCCTGGAGTCGATTAGCGGAGCTTTTCAATGAGCAGTTCTTC. Its protein product is CAWSRLAELFNEQFF. The chain couples TRBV30 to TRBJ2-1, with D perhaps matching TRBD2 (6 bases). There are 15 residues in the CDR3. Germline V gene data show CDR1 as GTSNPN and CDR2 as SVGIG (reference sequence). Trimming pared 2 bases from V and 6 bases from J, leaving 17 bases between.

The table lists this clonotype with many counts. J is TRBJ2-3 and V is TRBV7-8, with 7 bases matching TRBD2. CDR3 length equals 14 residues. After removal of 1 base from V and 6 bases from J, the junction contained 4 bases not matched to a gene. Germline lookup yields CDR1 SGHVS and CDR2 FQNEAQ. The CDR3 loop is CASSLGGRGDTQYF. The CDR3 coding sequence is TGTGCCAGCAGCTTAGGTGGGAGGGGCGATACGCAGTATTTT.

This clonotype was recorded a few times. The genes are TRBV5-5 and TRBJ1-1; maybe TRBD1 (6 bases). There are 14 residues in the CDR3. Deletions cut 2 bases from V and 7 bases from J, with 15 bases between. Looked up from germline, CDR1 is SGHKS and CDR2 is YYEKEE (reference sequence). The CDR3, as DNA: TGTGCCAGCAGCTTAAACACAGGGAATGGTGAAGCTTTCTTT. Its translation: CASSLNTGNGEAFF.

This chain uses TRBV11-2 with TRBJ2-5; 10 bases match TRBD2. Trimming removed 5 bases from V and 0 bases from J; junction bases left unmatched: 6. The CDR3 is 16 amino acids. Germline V CDR1 and CDR2: SGHAT, FQNNGV. The CDR3 is CASSANSGGNQETQYF. Here the CDR3 DNA reads TGTGCCAGCAGCGCCAATAGCGGGGGGAACCAAGAGACCCAGTACTTC.

This clonotype was counted at least ten times. The V gene is TRBV7-3, the J gene TRBJ1-1; unclear D gene. The V gene's germline CDR1 is SGHTA and CDR2 FQGTGA. The CDR3 is 13 amino acids. The V gene lost 2 bases and the J gene lost 4 bases, with 8 bases spanning the gap. DNA for the CDR3: TGTGCCAGCAGCTTATGGGCGGGCACTGAAGCTTTCTTT. Translation gives CASSLWAGTEAFF.

This clonotype was detected many times. The V call is TRBV2, the J call TRBJ2-1, with 7 nucleotides matching TRBD1. J was trimmed by 7 bases and V by 10 bases; bases with no gene match: 10. CDR1 SNHLY and CDR2 FYNNEI come from the germline V gene. The CDR3 sequence is 13 residues long. CDR3 region: CATRQGWVNEQFF. CDR3 sequence (DNA): TGTGCCACGAGACAGGGTTGGGTGAATGAGCAGTTCTTC.

This clonotype was counted at least ten times. This chain joins TRBV18 and TRBJ2-3; D uncertain. The V and J ends lost 1 base and 4 bases respectively, with 15 bases between them. Germline values: CDR1 KGHSH, CDR2 LQKENI. The CDR3 is made up of 16 amino acids. Here the CDR3 reads CASSPRMKGEADTQYF. The CDR3 bases are TGTGCCAGCTCACCACGAATGAAGGGCGAGGCAGATACGCAGTATTTT.

The chain uses TRBV20-1 and TRBJ2-1; D is ambiguous. This CDR3 has 12 amino acids. V was pared by 3 bases and J by 10 bases, with 13 bases between. CDR1 is DFQATT and CDR2 is SNEGSKA in the germline V gene (reference sequence). CDR3 DNA sequence: TGCAGTGCTAGTCTTTCTCCTAGGGAGCAGTTCTTC. This gives the protein CSASLSPREQFF.